This TCR beta chain stems from a study of cytomegalovirus exposure and HLA in healthy donors. It was with 60 Vbeta and 13 Jbeta primers that the PCR ran. Profiled with immunoSEQ multiplex PCR; TCRdb holds only in-frame clones, not every one. The top ten clones hold around 3% of a sample with over 100,000 clones, 79% of them seen once. Germline values: CDR1 SGHRS, CDR2 YFSETQ. The V segment lost 4 bases and the J segment 4 bases; nucleotides outside the gene matches: 7. This CDR3 has 14 residues. The study sampled nominally healthy donors, though unrecorded immune exposures were likely. The sequenced sample consisted of PBMCs. The TCR sequence derives from a young woman in good health and CMV-seropositive. The chain is built from TRBV5-1 and TRBJ2-5, with 7 bases lining up with TRBD1. The CDR3 bases are TGCGCCAGCAGCGGGGGACAGCCCATAGAGACCCAGTACTTC. Amino acid sequence: CASSGGQPIETQYF.